This entry describes one T cell receptor (beta chain). Its binding antigen is unknown. Base qualities are not provided; no much larger clone lies one nucleotide away. The CDR3 goes from the cysteine to the phenylalanine over 14 residues. Solely the CDR3 DNA is kept, with 42 bases framed from the first base. The V end loses 7 bases and the J end loses 4 bases, and a stretch of 16 bases separates them. CDR1 is given as MNHEY and CDR2 as SVGAGI, both from the germline V gene. Each collaborating institution followed its own protocols to collect whole blood in K2EDTA tubes. For TCRbeta analysis, collaborators shipped samples in one of three forms: frozen whole blood, isolated PBMCs, or DNA extracted from either of those sample types. The data stem from a study of blood T cell repertoires in COVID-19 (dated by TCRdb to the early 2020s). About the investigation overall: The collaborator samples originated in the United States, Italy and Spain and spanned the acute and convalescent phases of COVID-19. The material from the prospective study consisted of cDNA or gDNA derived from T cells, B-cell-depleted T cells, or PBMCs. Deeply sampled blood TCRbeta repertoires from subjects exposed to, actively infected with, or recovered from COVID-19 were included in the dataset. The repertoires were released in a freely available public database meant as a resource for research on the immune response to SARS-CoV-2. The samples were drawn from the first 160 participants of the ongoing ImmuneRACE study and from some 1,300 subjects provided by 6 global collaborators. The sample metadata nearly always contained a de-identified subject ID, COVID-19 status, age in years and sex. Where available, HLA class I and class II types were obtained from metadata supplied by the sample provider rather than from assay-based typing. General findings and caveats noted by the study authors: The quantity of clinical and demographic metadata differed by source and by participant and was supplied without curation.

TCRbeta CDR3 regions were amplified from genomic DNA using the immunoSEQ Assay, a bias-controlled multiplex PCR. The published analysis was carried out like this. Nucleated cell counts per sample were estimated from amplification of reference gene primers within the assay. To quantify the absolute abundance of each unique TCRbeta CDR3 rearrangement, sequence reads were collapsed and filtered. Productive Simpson clonality was computed per sample as the square root of Simpson's diversity index over productive rearrangements. TCRdb stores this immuneACCESS table with in-frame sequences only. Part of the clones is absent; in the studies checked, under half of the shortfall reflects unresolved V genes, and no reason is known for the rest. That table is the source of V, J and clone size, and D and trimming were worked out from the DNA. The sample data list roughly 39,000 clones, and 85% to 90% of these were observed just once. Jointly, the top ten make up around 8.3% of the sample.

This TCR came from a man aged 25 to 40 with active or convalescent COVID-19. The V and J genes are TRBV6-5 and TRBJ1-1; TRBD1 is a possible D gene, resting on 5 matching bases. Sequencing used peripheral blood. The CDR3 amino acid sequence is: CASKPNGRVTEAFF. The DNA sequence is as follows: TGTGCCAGCAAACCCAACGGCAGGGTCACTGAAGCTTTCTTT.